Listed below are T cell receptor beta chains from one sample, sequenced in a study of blood T cell repertoires in COVID-19. Assay: immunoSEQ multiplex PCR; the TCRdb copy retains only in-frame clones and omits some. The sample carries some 220,000 clones, more than 70% recorded once. Sequenced sample: peripheral blood. These receptors were taken from a human donor in a cohort sampled during active COVID-19. The conserved cysteine and the conserved F or W are not part of the CDR3 here. Fields, in order: V gene, J gene, CDR3 protein.

TRBV19	TRBJ2-1	ASSISLAASSYNEQF
TRBV11-1	TRBJ1-5	ASSLGRGLNQPQH
TRBV2	TRBJ2-7	ASSVSRLGGEQY
TRBV3-1/TRBV3-2	TRBJ1-2	ASSPPRGGGYT
TRBV12-3/TRBV12-4	TRBJ2-7	ASSLSRSEGQY
TRBV6-1	TRBJ1-6	ASSEEDNNSPLH
TRBV5-1	TRBJ2-1	ASSLEARGGHNEQF
TRBV28	TRBJ1-4	ASSPRTGFNEKLF
TRBV29-1	TRBJ1-3	SVAGGQGSPGNTIY
TRBV2	TRBJ2-7	ASREPGQGAREQY
TRBV7-9	TRBJ1-4	ASSLDFATNEKLF
TRBV6-5	TRBJ1-5	ASSYSSRQPQH
TRBV20-1	TRBJ2-7	SASSGTYGQSEQY
TRBV10-3	TRBJ2-1	AISGGAGGGEQF
TRBV29-1	TRBJ1-4	SVAPPGSEKLF
TRBV7-2	TRBJ2-7	ASSQPWTSGEQY
TRBV2	TRBJ1-2	ASSEISDSLINYGYT
TRBV7-9	TRBJ1-2	ASSLVYTDGYT
TRBV2	TRBJ1-2	ASSVQTNYGYT
TRBV7-2	TRBJ2-7	ASSFRGSTYEQY
TRBV6-6	TRBJ1-1	ASSYGRGLNTEAF
TRBV18	TRBJ1-6	ASSLLDRDSPLH
TRBV19	TRBJ1-5	ASSTRGQPQH
TRBV12-3/TRBV12-4	TRBJ1-2	ASSKLNYGYT
TRBV2	TRBJ2-5	ASNGQSQETQY